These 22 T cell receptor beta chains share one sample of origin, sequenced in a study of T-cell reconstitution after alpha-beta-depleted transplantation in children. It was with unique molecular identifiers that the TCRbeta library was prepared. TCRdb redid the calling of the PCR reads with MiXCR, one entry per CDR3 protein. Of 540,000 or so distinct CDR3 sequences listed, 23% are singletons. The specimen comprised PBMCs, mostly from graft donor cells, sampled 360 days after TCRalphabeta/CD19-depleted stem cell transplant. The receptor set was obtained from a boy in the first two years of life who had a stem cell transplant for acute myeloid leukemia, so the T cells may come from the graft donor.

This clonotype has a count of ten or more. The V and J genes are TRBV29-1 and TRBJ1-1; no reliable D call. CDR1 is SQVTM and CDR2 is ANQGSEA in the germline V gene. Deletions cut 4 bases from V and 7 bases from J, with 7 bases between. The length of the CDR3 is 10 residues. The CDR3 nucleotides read TGCAGCGTTGGGACGGGTGAAGCTTTCTTT. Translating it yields CSVGTGEAFF. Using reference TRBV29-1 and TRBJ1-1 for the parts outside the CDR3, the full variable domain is SAVISQKPSRDICQRGTSLTIQCQVDSQVTMMFWYRQQPGQSLTLIATANQGSEATYESGFVIDKFPISRPNLTFSTLTVSNMSPEDSSIYLCSVGTGEAFFGQGTRLTVV.

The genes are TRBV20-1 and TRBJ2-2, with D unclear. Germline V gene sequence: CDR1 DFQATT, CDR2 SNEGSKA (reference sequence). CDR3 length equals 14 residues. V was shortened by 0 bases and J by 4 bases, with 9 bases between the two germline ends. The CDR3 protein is CSARESAVTGELFF. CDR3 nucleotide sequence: TGCAGTGCTAGAGAATCAGCAGTCACCGGGGAGCTGTTTTTT.

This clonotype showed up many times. CDR3 DNA sequence: TGTGCCAGCCGGACATCCGGTACAGCCTACGAGCAGTACGTC. Translation: CASRTSGTAYEQYV. The rearrangement links TRBV28 to TRBJ2-7; a weak D match, TRBD1 (5 bases). Germline V gene sequence: CDR1 MDHEN, CDR2 SYDVKM. There are 14 residues in the CDR3. Trimming removed 8 bases from V and 2 bases from J, with 16 bases in between.

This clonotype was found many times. The CDR3 spells CSARTSGGAYEQFF. The CDR3 region has the DNA TGCAGTGCTAGGACTAGCGGGGGGGCCTATGAGCAGTTCTTC. J is TRBJ2-1 and V is TRBV20-1; 14 positions agree with TRBD2. Germline V gene sequence: CDR1 DFQATT, CDR2 SNEGSKA (reference sequence). The length of the CDR3 is 14 residues. The V and J ends lost 3 bases and 8 bases, in that order; junction bases with no gene match: 3.

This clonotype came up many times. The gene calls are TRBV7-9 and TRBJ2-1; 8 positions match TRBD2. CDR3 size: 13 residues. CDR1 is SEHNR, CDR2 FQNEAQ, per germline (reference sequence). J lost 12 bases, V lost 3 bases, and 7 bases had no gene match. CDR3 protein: CASSFGGGQSQFF. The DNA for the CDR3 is TGTGCCAGCAGCTTTGGCGGGGGGCAATCGCAGTTCTTC. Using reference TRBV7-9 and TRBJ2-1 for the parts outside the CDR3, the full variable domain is DTGVSQNPRHKITKRGQNVTFRCDPISEHNRLYWYRQTLGQGPEFLTYFQNEAQLEKSRLLSDRFSAERPKGSFSTLEIQRTEQGDSAMYLCASSFGGGQSQFFGPGTRLTVL.

CDR3 coding DNA: TGTGCCAGCAGCTTGGGGCCCCTTGGGAATCAGCCCCAGCATTTT. Amino acid sequence: CASSLGPLGNQPQHF. J is TRBJ1-5 and V is TRBV7-2; a weak D match, TRBD1 (5 bases). The germline V gene encodes CDR1 SGHTA and CDR2 FQGNSA. The CDR3 totals 15 residues. Trimming pared 3 bases from V and 4 bases from J, leaving 13 bases between.

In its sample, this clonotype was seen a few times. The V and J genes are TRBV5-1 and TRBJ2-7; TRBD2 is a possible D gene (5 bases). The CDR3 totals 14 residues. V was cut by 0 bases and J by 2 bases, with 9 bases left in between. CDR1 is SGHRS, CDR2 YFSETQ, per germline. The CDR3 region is CASSLESRAYEQYF. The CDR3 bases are TGCGCCAGCAGCTTGGAATCGCGGGCCTACGAGCAGTACTTC.

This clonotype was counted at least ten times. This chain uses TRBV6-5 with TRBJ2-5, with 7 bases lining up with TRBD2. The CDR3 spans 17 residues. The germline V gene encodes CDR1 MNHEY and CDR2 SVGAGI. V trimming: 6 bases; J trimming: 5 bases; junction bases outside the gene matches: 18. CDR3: CASRAGGGGGNRETQYF. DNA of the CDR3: TGTGCCAGCAGGGCCGGGGGAGGCGGGGGTAATAGGGAGACCCAGTACTTC.

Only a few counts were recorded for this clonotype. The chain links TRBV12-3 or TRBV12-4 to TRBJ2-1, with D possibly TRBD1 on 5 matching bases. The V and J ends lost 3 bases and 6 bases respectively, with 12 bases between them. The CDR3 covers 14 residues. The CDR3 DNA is TGTGCCAGCAGTTTGGCGCAGGGTGGCAATGAGCAGTTCTTC. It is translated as CASSLAQGGNEQFF.

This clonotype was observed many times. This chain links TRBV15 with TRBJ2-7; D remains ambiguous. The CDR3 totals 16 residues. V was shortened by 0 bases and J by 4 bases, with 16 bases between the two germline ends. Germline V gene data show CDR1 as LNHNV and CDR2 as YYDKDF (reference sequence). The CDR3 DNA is TGTGCCACCAGCAGAGATGGTTACCACAAGACTTACGAGCAGTACTTC. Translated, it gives CATSRDGYHKTYEQYF.

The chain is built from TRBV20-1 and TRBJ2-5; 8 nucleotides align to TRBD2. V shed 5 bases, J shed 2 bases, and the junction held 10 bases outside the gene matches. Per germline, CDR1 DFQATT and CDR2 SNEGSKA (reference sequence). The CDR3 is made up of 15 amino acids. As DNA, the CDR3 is TGCAGTGCTCATGATCTCGGGGGGGCGCAAGAGACCCAGTACTTC. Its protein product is CSAHDLGGAQETQYF.

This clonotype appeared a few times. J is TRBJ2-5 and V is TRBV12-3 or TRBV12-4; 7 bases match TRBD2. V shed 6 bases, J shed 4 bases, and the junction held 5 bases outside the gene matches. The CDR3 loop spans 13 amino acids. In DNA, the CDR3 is TGTGCCAGCAGGCCCTCTAGCGGAGAGACCCAGTACTTC. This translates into CASRPSSGETQYF.

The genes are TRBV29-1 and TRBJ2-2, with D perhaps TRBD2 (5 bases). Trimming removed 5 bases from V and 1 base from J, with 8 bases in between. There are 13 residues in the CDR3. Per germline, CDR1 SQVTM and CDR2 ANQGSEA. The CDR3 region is CSVFGENTGELFF. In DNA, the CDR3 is TGCAGCGTTTTCGGGGAGAACACCGGGGAGCTGTTTTTT.

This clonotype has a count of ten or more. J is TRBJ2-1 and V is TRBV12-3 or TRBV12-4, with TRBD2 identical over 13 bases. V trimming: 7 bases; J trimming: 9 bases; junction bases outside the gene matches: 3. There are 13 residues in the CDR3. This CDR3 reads CASKLAGGSEQFF. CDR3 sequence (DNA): TGTGCCAGCAAACTAGCGGGGGGGAGTGAGCAGTTCTTC.

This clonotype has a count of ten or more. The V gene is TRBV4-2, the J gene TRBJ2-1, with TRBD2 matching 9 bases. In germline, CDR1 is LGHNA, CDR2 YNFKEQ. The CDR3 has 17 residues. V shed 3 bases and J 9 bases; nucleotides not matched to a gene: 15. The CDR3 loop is CASSQGLSGGFAGEQFF. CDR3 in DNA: TGTGCCAGCAGCCAGGGACTGAGCGGGGGGTTCGCCGGTGAGCAGTTCTTC.

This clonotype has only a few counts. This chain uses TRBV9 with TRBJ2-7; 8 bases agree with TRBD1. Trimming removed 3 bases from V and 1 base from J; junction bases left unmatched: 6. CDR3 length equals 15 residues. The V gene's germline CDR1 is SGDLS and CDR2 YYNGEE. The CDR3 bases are TGTGCCAGCAGCGAGTCGGACAGGGCATCCTACGAGCAGTACTTC. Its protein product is CASSESDRASYEQYF.

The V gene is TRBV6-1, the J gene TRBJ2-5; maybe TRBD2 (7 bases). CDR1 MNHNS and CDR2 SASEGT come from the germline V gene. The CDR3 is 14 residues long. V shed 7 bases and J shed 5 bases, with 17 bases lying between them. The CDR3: CASKEGGGPETQYF. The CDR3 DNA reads TGTGCCAGCAAGGAAGGCGGGGGCCCCGAGACCCAGTACTTC.

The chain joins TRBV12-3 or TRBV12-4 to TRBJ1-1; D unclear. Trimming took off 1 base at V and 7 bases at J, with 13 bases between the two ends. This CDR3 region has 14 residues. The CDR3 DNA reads TGTGCCAGCAGTTTAGTCAGACACCATAATGAAGCTTTCTTT. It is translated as CASSLVRHHNEAFF.

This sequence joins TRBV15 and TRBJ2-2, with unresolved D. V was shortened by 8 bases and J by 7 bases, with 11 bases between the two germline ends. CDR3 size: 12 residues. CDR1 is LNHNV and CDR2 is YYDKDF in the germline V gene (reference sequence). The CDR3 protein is CATGSRVGELFF. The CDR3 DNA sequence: TGTGCCACCGGGTCCCGTGTCGGGGAGCTGTTTTTT.

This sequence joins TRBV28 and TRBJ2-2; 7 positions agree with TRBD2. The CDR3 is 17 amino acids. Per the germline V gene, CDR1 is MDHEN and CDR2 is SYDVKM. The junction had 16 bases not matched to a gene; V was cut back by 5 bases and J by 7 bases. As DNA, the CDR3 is TGTGCCAGCAGTCCTCGCTCCCTACTAGCGTGGGTCGGGGAGCTGTTTTTT. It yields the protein CASSPRSLLAWVGELFF. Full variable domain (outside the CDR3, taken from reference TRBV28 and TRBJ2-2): DVKVTQSSRYLVKRTGEKVFLECVQDMDHENMFWYRQDPGLGLRLIYFSYDVKMKEKGDIPEGYSVSREKKERFSLILESASTNQTSMYLCASSPRSLLAWVGELFFGEGSRLTVL.

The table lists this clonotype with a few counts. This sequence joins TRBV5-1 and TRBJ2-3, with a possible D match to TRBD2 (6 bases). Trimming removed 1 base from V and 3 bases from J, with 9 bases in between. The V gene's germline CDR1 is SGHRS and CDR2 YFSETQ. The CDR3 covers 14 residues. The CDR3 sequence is CASSLFAGTDTQYF. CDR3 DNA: TGCGCCAGCAGCTTGTTTGCGGGGACAGATACGCAGTATTTT.

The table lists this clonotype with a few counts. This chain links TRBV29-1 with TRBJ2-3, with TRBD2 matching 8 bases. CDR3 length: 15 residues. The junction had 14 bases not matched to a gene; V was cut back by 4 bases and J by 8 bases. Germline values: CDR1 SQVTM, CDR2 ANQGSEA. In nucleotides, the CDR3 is TGCAGCGTTGGGCCCGGGGGGGCTATTAGGGGTACGCAGTATTTT. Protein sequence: CSVGPGGAIRGTQYF.